Detailed here is one T cell receptor (beta chain). Its antigen target is currently unknown. No base qualities exist here, and no much larger clone lies one base off it. The data were obtained in a study of cytomegalovirus exposure and HLA in healthy donors (dated by TCRdb to the late 2010s). Looking at the study overall: The roughly 670 repertoires of the first cohort and the 95 to 150 validation repertoires were produced on the same platform, according to a later analysis. To predict cytomegalovirus infection status, the study combined high-throughput TCR immunosequencing, statistical association of individual TCRs with disease status, and machine learning. Besides the first cohort of some 670 subjects, a separate validation cohort made up of over 100 different subjects was used. The aim of the study was to test whether cataloging public T cell receptors could identify signatures of past pathogen exposure. Summary of the overall study and its limitations: A later analysis found that TCRs clustered in the first cohort also tended to co-occur in the roughly 120 validation repertoires, with approximately 93% of cluster scores above 0. Most TCR sequences were observed very rarely across donors, whereas some public TCRs were present in many individuals. The validation cohort had no HLA typing available for a later analysis, so co-occurrence within that cohort was assessed over all 120 or so repertoires. The study listed around 160 TCR beta chains as associated with cytomegalovirus. The classifier was reported to diagnose cytomegalovirus status with high specificity and sensitivity in both the original cohort and the validation cohort. A few of the identified cytomegalovirus-associated TCR beta chains were confirmed in vitro to be specific for cytomegalovirus antigens. It was suggested by the authors that the approach could potentially be generalized to other disease states and immunological phenotypes.

Library preparation was by the immunoSEQ multiplex PCR assay. In the authors' own workflow: A statistical classification framework was built to diagnose cytomegalovirus status from the catalog of TCR beta chain sequences. In its TCRdb copy, this immuneACCESS table keeps in-frame sequences only and misses some clones. Where compared with another copy, unresolved V genes explain less than half of these, and the others have no known cause. V and J calls plus clone size are reproduced from that table; the DNA served to infer D and trimming. Recorded for this sample are over 150,000 clones; about 86% of them occurred a single time. 2% to 2.5% of the sample is held by the ten biggest clonotypes. The CDR3 starts with the cysteine, ends with the phenylalanine, and has 17 residues. Of all the DNA, just the CDR3 is kept, 51 bases in frame from base 1. At the junction V is shortened by 5 bases and J by 9 bases; bases outside the gene matches: 15. CDR1 and CDR2 (SGHRS, YFSETQ) derive from the germline V gene.

Separate from the roughly 630-subject first cohort, the validation cohort of 95 to 150 subjects was the group to which the donors belonged. This clonotype was sampled from a human donor in good health. The rearrangement joined TRBV5-1 to TRBJ2-4; a stretch of 12 junction bases matches TRBD2. Sequenced material: PBMCs. The DNA is as follows: TGCGCCAGCAGTCGATCGTCGACTAGCGGGGGCACGGGCATTCAGTACTTC. The encoded protein is CASSRSSTSGGTGIQYF.